Sequencing of this TCR beta chain was carried out in a study of T cell responses to AZD1222 COVID-19 vaccine. TCRdb's copy holds only in-frame clones and misses some; the assay was immunoSEQ multiplex PCR. This repertoire shows 130,000 or so clones, around 94% found once; its top ten account for approximately 7%. This CDR3 spans 11 amino acids. The germline CDR1 and CDR2 sequences are ENHRY and SYGVKD. The germline V and J ends were trimmed by 2 bases and 4 bases, with 3 bases remaining between them. The chain joins TRBV10-3 to TRBJ2-7; D remains ambiguous. The TCR was taken from an adult in good health. Sequences were derived from peripheral blood, sampled on day 0 of AZD1222 vaccination. The CDR3 DNA follows: TGTGCCATCAGTGAGGGGTACGAGCAGTACTTC. Translating it yields CAISEGYEQYF.